Below are 5 T cell receptor beta chains sequenced from a single sample in a study of blood T cell repertoires in COVID-19. The data were produced by immunoSEQ multiplex PCR, yet TCRdb's version contains in-frame clones alone and is incomplete. Among 55,000 to 80,000 clones listed, about 91% were seen once. Source material: peripheral blood. Every receptor here comes from a man older than 75 with acute or convalescent COVID-19.

V usage is TRBV5-1 and J usage is TRBJ2-5; tentative D call: TRBD2 (6 bases). Trimming took 2 bases from V and 5 from J, leaving 16 bases between them. CDR1 and CDR2 (germline): SGHRS, YFSETQ. The CDR3 loop spans 15 amino acids. The CDR3 loop reads CASSLSGGFTETQYF. The CDR3 coding sequence is TGCGCCAGCAGCTTATCCGGGGGATTTACGGAGACCCAGTACTTC. The entire variable domain, with the rest obtained from reference TRBV5-1 and TRBJ2-5, is as follows: KAGVTQTPRYLIKTRGQQVTLSCSPISGHRSVSWYQQTPGQGLQFLFEYFSETQRNKGNFPGRFSGRQFSNSRSEMNVSTLELGDSALYLCASSLSGGFTETQYFGPGTRLLVL.

The chain joins TRBV7-8 to TRBJ1-2, with D maybe TRBD1 (5 bases). Germline CDR1 reads SGHVS; CDR2 reads FQNEAQ. The CDR3 is made up of 14 amino acids. V shed 1 base and J shed 2 bases, with 8 bases lying between them. The CDR3 region has the DNA TGTGCCAGCAGCTTAGGCGGGGGGAACTATGGCTACACCTTC. This encodes CASSLGGGNYGYTF.

J is TRBJ1-3 and V is TRBV5-1; D is possibly TRBD1 (6 bases). Deletions cut 0 bases from V and 4 bases from J, with 8 bases between. Germline CDR1 SGHRS, CDR2 YFSETQ. This CDR3 region has 14 residues. The CDR3 is CASSLGTEGNTIYF. Written as DNA, the CDR3 is TGCGCCAGCAGCTTGGGGACAGAGGGAAACACCATATATTTT.

This chain connects TRBV30 to TRBJ2-2; 9 bases align to TRBD2. This CDR3 is built from 17 residues. Trimming removed 2 bases from V and 2 bases from J; junction bases left unmatched: 9. The germline CDR1 and CDR2 sequences are GTSNPN and SVGIG (reference sequence). The CDR3 bases are TGTGCCTGGAGTTACAGGCCTAGCGGGATAAACACCGGGGAGCTGTTTTTT. Amino acid sequence: CAWSYRPSGINTGELFF.

V and J are TRBV5-4 and TRBJ1-2; the match to TRBD1 covers 7 bases. Germline assignment: CDR1 SGHNT and CDR2 YYREEE (reference sequence). This CDR3 contains 15 residues. J lost 0 bases, V lost 4 bases, and 6 bases had no gene match. CDR3 protein: CASSTEGTANYGYTF. In DNA form, the CDR3 reads TGTGCCAGCAGCACGGAAGGGACAGCTAACTATGGCTACACCTTC.